The 7 T cell receptor beta chains presented below share a single source sample, sequenced in a study of T cell repertoires in cytomegalovirus infection. From the reads, TCRdb called clonotypes with MiXCR, one entry per CDR3 protein. Of some 390,000 distinct CDR3 sequences in the sample, 15% to 20% were seen once. The sequenced material came from PBMCs. These TCRs come from a human donor in good health (CMV status not recorded). Some clones in this sample may be carry-over from other donors' samples.

This clonotype was seen at least ten times. The chain recombines TRBV7-8 with TRBJ2-7, with D unclear. Trimming removed 5 bases at V and 1 base at J, with 9 bases between. Per the germline V gene, CDR1 is SGHVS and CDR2 is FQNEAQ. The CDR3 length is 13 residues. CDR3 DNA sequence: TGTGCCAGCAGCCTGCTCGGATCCTACGAGCAGTACTTC. Translation gives CASSLLGSYEQYF.

The chain's CDR3 is CASSMDRGEDETQYF. CDR3 nucleotide sequence: TGCGCCAGCAGCATGGACAGGGGGGAGGATGAGACCCAGTACTTC. This chain connects TRBV5-1 to TRBJ2-5, with TRBD1 matching 10 bases. V lost 4 bases, J lost 5 bases, and 8 bases stayed unmatched. CDR1 and CDR2 (germline): SGHRS, YFSETQ. The CDR3 totals 15 residues.

In its sample, this clonotype was seen many times. The genes are TRBV7-2 and TRBJ2-2; a possible D gene is TRBD1 (5 bases). The germline V and J ends were trimmed by 5 bases and 6 bases, with 16 bases remaining between them. The CDR3 covers 15 residues. The germline CDR1 and CDR2 sequences are SGHTA and FQGNSA. The DNA for the CDR3 is TGTGCCAGCAGCCCCTACACCTCAGGGCCCGGGGAGCTGTTTTTT. Protein: CASSPYTSGPGELFF.

This clonotype was picked up many times. The chain recombines TRBV6-2 or TRBV6-3 with TRBJ2-5; a weak D match, TRBD2 (7 bases). CDR1 MNHEY and CDR2 SVGEGT come from the germline V gene. The CDR3 totals 17 residues. V lost 6 bases and J 4 bases, leaving 24 bases between the germline ends. The CDR3 reads CASRPLTGTGGVETQYF. CDR3 nucleotides: TGTGCCAGCAGACCACTAACCGGGACGGGGGGCGTAGAGACCCAGTACTTC.

This chain uses TRBV18 with TRBJ2-1, with D perhaps matching TRBD1 (6 bases). The ends were cut back, 5 bases at V and 6 bases at J, with 11 bases in the middle. Germline V CDR1 and CDR2: KGHSH, LQKENI. The CDR3 spans 13 residues. DNA for the CDR3: TGTGCCAGCTCAACACAGGGTTTCAATGAGCAGTTCTTC. This codes for CASSTQGFNEQFF.

This clonotype appeared a few times. This chain connects TRBV28 to TRBJ1-2; D not resolved. Germline values: CDR1 MDHEN, CDR2 SYDVKM. The V gene lost 11 bases and the J gene lost 6 bases, with 25 bases spanning the gap. The CDR3 sequence is 15 residues long. CDR3 protein: CALQSRGSGANGYTF. The CDR3 nucleotides are TGTGCCTTACAAAGCCGGGGAAGCGGAGCCAATGGCTACACCTTC.

This clonotype was seen a handful of times. V gene TRBV10-2 combines with J gene TRBJ2-5; D may be TRBD2 (5 bases). V was shortened by 2 bases and J by 5 bases, with 12 bases between the two germline ends. The CDR3 has 14 amino acids. Germline-derived CDR1 and CDR2 are WSHSY and SAAADI. The CDR3 protein is CASSEGGAGETQYF. The CDR3 nucleotides read TGCGCCAGCAGTGAGGGAGGTGCCGGGGAGACCCAGTACTTC.